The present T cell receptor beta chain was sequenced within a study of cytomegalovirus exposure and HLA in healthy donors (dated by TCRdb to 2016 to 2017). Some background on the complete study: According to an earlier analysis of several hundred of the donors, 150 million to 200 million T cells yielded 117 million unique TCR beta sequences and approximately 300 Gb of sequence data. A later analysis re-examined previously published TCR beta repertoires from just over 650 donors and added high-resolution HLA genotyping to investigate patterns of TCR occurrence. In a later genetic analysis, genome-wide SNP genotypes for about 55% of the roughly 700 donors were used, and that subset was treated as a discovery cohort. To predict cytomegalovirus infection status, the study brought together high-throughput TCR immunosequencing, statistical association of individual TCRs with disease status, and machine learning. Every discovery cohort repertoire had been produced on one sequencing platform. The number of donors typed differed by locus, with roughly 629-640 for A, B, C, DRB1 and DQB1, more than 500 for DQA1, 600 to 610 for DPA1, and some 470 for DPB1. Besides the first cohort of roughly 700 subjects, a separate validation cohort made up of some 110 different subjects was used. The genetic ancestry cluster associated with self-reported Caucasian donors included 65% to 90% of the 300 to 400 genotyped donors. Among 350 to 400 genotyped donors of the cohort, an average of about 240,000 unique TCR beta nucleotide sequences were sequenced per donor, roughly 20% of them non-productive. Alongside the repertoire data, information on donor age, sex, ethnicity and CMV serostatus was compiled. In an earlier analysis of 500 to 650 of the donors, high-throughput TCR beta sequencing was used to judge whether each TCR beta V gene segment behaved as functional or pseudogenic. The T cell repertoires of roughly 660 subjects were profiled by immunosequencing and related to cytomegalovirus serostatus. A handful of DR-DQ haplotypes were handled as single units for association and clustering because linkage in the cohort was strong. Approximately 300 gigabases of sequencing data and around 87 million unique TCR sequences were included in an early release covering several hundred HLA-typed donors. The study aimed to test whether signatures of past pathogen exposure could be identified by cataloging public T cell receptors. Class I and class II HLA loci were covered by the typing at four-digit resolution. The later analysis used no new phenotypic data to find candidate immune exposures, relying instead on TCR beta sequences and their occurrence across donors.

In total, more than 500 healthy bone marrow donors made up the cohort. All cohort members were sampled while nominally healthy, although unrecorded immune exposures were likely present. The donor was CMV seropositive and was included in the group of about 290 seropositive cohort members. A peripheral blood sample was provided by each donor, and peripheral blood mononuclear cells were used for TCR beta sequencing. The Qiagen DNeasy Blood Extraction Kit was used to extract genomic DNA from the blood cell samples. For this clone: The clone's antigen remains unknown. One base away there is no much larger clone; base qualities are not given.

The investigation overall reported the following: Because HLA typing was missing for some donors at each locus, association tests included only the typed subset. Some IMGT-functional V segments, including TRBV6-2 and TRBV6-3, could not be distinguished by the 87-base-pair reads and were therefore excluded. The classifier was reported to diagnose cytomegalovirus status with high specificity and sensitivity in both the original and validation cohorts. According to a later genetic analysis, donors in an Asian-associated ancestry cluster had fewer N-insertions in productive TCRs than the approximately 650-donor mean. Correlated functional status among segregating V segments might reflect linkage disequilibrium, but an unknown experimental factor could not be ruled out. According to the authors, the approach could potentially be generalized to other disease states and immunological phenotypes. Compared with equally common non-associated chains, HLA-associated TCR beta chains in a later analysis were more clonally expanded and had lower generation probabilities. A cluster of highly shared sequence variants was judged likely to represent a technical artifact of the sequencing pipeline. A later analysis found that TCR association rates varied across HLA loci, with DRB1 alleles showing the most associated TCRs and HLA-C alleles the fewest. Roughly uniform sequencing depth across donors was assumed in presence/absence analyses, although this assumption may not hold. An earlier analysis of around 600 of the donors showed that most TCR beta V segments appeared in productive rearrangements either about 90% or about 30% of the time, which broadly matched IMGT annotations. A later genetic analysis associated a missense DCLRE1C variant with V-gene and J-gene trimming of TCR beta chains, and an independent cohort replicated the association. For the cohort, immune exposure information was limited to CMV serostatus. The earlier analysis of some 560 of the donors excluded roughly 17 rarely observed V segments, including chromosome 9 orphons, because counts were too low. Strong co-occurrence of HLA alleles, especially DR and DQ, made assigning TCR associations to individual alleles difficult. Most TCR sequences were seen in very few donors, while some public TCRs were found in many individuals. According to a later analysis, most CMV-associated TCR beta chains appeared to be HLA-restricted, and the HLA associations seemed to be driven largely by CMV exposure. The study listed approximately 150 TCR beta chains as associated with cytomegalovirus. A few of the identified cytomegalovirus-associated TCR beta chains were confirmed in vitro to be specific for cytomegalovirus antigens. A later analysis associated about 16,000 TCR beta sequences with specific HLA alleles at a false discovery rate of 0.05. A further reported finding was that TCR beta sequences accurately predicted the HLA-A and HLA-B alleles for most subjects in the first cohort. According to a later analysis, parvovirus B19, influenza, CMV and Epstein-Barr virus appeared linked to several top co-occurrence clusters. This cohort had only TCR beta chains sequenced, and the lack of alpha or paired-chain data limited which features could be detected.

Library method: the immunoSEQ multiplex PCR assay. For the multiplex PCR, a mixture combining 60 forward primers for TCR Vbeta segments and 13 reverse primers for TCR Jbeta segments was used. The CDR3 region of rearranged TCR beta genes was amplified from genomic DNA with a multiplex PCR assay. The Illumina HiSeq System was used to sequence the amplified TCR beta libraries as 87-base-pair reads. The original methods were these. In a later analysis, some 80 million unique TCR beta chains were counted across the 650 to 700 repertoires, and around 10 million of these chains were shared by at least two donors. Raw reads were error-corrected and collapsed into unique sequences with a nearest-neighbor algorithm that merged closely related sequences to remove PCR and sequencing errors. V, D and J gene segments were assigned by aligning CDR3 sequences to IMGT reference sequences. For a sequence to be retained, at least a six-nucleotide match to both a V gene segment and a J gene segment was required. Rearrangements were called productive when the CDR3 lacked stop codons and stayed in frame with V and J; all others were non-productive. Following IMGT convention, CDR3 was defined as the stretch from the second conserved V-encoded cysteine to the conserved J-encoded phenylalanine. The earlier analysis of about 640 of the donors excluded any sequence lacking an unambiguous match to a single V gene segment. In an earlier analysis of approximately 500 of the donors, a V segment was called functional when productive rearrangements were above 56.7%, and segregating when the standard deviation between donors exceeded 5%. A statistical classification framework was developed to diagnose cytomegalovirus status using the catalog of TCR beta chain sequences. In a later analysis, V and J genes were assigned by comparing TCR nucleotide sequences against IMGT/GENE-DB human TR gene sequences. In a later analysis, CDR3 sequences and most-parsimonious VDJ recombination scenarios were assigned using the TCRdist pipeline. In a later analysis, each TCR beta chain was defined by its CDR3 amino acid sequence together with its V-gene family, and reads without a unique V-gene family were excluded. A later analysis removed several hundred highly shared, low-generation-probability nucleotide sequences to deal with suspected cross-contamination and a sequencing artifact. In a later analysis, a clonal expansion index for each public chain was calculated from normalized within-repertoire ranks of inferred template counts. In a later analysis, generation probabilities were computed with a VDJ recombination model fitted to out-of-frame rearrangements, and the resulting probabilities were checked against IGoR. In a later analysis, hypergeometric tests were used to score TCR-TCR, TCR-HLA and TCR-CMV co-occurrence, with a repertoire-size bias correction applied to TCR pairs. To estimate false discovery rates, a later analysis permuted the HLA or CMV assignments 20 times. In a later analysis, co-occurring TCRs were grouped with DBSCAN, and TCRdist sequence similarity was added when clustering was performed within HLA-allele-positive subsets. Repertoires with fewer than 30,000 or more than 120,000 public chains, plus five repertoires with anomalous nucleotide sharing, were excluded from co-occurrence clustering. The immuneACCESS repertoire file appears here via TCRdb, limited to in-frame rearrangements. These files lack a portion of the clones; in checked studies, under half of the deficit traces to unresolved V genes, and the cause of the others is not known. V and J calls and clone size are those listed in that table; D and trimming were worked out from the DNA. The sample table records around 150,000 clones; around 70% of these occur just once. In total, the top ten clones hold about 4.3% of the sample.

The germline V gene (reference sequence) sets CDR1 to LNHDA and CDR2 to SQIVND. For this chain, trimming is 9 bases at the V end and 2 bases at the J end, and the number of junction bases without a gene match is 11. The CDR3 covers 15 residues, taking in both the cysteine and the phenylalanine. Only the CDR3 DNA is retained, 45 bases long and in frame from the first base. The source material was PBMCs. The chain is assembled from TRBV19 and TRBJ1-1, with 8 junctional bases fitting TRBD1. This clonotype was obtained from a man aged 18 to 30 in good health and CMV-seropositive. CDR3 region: CASQDRALLNTEAFF. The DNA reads TGTGCCAGCCAGGACAGGGCTCTTTTAAACACTGAAGCTTTCTTT.